This entry lists 8 T cell receptor beta chains sequenced from one sample in a study of blood T cell repertoires in COVID-19. Only in-frame clones appear in the TCRdb table, and some are missing; sequencing was by immunoSEQ multiplex PCR. The data hold over 350,000 clones, with approximately 90% observed a single time. The sequencing sample was made of PBMCs or T cells enriched from blood (not recorded which). These receptors were obtained from a woman between 18 and 29 years old who had recovered from COVID-19.

V is TRBV2 and J is TRBJ1-1, with TRBD1 matching over 8 bases. Germline lookup yields CDR1 SNHLY and CDR2 FYNNEI. This CDR3 is built from 12 residues. Trimming took 11 bases from V and 7 from J; bases not matched to a gene: 9. The DNA for the CDR3 is TGTGCCGACCGTCAGGGGGCGATTGAAGCTTTCTTT. This codes for CADRQGAIEAFF.

To note about this clone: At one of its ends the junction is not consistent with the germline gene, which may arise from a read error. The chain joins TRBV2 to TRBJ2-2, with TRBD1 as a possible D gene (5 bases). Germline lookup yields CDR1 SNHLY and CDR2 FYNNEI. This CDR3 is built from 14 residues. The CDR3 region has the DNA TGTGCCAGCAGAGGGTGGGGCGGCACCAGGGAGCTGTTTTTT. Its protein is CASRGWGGTRELFF.

This clone was seen more than once but under ten times. V gene TRBV29-1 combines with J gene TRBJ1-1; 11 bases fit TRBD1. Trimming removed 7 bases from V and 5 bases from J; junction bases left unmatched: 3. CDR3 size: 12 residues. Per the germline V gene, CDR1 is SQVTM and CDR2 is ANQGSEA. The CDR3 nucleotides are TGCAGCGCGGGACAGGGGGAAACTGAAGCTTTCTTT. Translated, it gives CSAGQGETEAFF. The full variable domain, its missing parts supplied by reference TRBV29-1 and TRBJ1-1, is SAVISQKPSRDICQRGTSLTIQCQVDSQVTMMFWYRQQPGQSLTLIATANQGSEATYESGFVIDKFPISRPNLTFSTLTVSNMSPEDSSIYLCSAGQGETEAFFGQGTRLTVV.

The gene calls are TRBV5-1 and TRBJ1-1; 10 bases fit TRBD1. This CDR3 has 16 residues. Trimming removed 3 bases from V and 5 bases from J; junction bases left unmatched: 10. Germline CDR1 and CDR2: SGHRS and YFSETQ. CDR3 nucleotide sequence: TGCGCCAGCAGCTATACGACCGGGACAGGGGTTACTGAAGCTTTCTTT. Residues: CASSYTTGTGVTEAFF.

The chain recombines TRBV11-3 with TRBJ2-1, with 13 bases identical to TRBD2. From germline, CDR1 is SGHNT and CDR2 YENEEA. The CDR3 loop spans 15 amino acids. Germline trimming cut 3 bases from V and 6 bases from J; bases unmatched to any gene: 2. CDR3 loop: CASSFGTSGVNEQFF. Here the CDR3 DNA reads TGTGCCAGCAGCTTTGGGACTAGCGGGGTCAATGAGCAGTTCTTC.

This rearrangement joins TRBV2 to TRBJ2-7, with no clear D. Germline CDR1 and CDR2: SNHLY and FYNNEI. V lost 6 bases and J 3 bases, leaving 6 bases between the germline ends. The CDR3 covers 11 residues. The CDR3 DNA sequence: TGTGCCAGCAGCGGAGACTACGAGCAGTACTTC. Protein sequence: CASSGDYEQYF.

J is TRBJ1-1 and V is TRBV7-9; 8 bases are shared with TRBD1. V lost 4 bases to trimming and J lost 2 bases; unmatched junction nucleotides: 9. CDR3 length: 16 residues. CDR1 and CDR2 (germline): SEHNR, FQNEAQ (reference sequence). DNA for the CDR3: TGTGCCAGCAGCTCGGCCCTGGGACAGGCTAACACTGAAGCTTTCTTT. It yields the protein CASSSALGQANTEAFF.

The count of this clone is one. V and J are TRBV9 and TRBJ2-7; D unclear. Trimming stripped 0 bases from V and 0 bases from J, with 7 bases between. In germline, CDR1 is SGDLS, CDR2 YYNGEE. The CDR3 covers 14 residues. CDR3 sequence: CASSVVDNSYEQYF. The CDR3 DNA sequence: TGTGCCAGCAGCGTAGTCGACAACTCCTACGAGCAGTACTTC. Together with reference TRBV9 and TRBJ2-7, the CDR3 gives the full variable domain: DSGVTQTPKHLITATGQRVTLRCSPRSGDLSVYWYQQSLDQGLQFLIQYYNGEERAKGNILERFSAQQFPDLHSELNLSSLELGDSALYFCASSVVDNSYEQYFGPGTRLTVT.